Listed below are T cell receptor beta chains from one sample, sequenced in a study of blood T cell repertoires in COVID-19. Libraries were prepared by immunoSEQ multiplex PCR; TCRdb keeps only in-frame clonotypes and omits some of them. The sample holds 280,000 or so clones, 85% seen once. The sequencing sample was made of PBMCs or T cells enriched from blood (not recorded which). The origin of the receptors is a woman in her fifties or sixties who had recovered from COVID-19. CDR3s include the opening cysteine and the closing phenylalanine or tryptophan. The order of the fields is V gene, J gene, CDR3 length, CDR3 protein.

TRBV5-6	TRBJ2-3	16	CASSLQGTGTTDTQYF
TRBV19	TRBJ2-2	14	CASRRQGQAGELFF
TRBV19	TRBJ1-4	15	CASSIARGSNEKLFF
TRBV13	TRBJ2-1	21	CASSLDVRGDTGGTSLNEQFF
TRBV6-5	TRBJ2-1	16	CASSYRAPAGGNEQFF
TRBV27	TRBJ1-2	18	CASSLDGRTGERGYGYTF
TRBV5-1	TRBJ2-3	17	CASSWGLAGAGTDTQYF
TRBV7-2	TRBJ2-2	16	CASTRLRGTRAGELFF
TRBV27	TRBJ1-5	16	CASSLIGGTGDQPQHF
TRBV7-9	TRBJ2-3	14	CASSSGDHTDTQYF
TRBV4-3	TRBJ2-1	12	CASSQDRDEQFF
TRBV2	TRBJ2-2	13	CASSEQNTGELFF
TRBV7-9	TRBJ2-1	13	CASSLQGTNEQFF
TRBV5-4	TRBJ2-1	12	CASSPTTNEQFF
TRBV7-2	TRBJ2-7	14	CASSETGNSYEQYF
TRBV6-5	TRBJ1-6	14	CASSSTGPFSPLHF
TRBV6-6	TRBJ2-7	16	CASSTDRAGPRGEQYF
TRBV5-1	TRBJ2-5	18	CASSLAGTSGSAQETQYF
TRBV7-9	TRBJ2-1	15	CASSPTSGSINEQFF
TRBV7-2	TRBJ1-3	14	CASSHNRAGNTIYF
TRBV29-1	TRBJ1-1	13	CSAKAVADTEAFF
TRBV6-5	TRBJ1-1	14	CASSSLTAGGEAFF
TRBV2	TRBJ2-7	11	CASSIVYEQYF
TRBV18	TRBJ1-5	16	CASSPGRALDNQPQHF
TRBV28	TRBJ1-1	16	CASRASDRVSDTEAFF
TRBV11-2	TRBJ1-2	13	CASTRQGEYGYTF
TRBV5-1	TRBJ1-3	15	CASSLAGLSGNTIYF
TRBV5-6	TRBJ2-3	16	CASSLGLAGAADTQYF
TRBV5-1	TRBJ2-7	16	CASSLISGTGVYEQYF
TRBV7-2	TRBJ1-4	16	CASSLARDRGYRKLFF
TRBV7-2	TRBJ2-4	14	CASSLATSGWARYF
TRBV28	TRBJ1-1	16	CASSLLVAGGNTEAFF
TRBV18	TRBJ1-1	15	CASSPSRTMNTEAFF
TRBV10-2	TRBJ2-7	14	CASSESGIQGEQYF
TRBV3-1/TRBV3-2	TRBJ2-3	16	CASSRLTGHTTDTQYF
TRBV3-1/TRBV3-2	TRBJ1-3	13	CASSQVAGNTIYF